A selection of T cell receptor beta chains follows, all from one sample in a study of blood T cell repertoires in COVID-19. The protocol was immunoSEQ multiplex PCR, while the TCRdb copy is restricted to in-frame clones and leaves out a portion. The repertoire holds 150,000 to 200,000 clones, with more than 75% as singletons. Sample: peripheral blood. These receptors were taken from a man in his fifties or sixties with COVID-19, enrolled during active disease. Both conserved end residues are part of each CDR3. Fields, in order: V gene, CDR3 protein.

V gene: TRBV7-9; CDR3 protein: CASSLAAGSDTQYF
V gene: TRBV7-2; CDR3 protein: CASSPGQTVTEAFF
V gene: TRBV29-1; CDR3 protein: CSTGQLRDGELFF
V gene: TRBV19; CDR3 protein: CASSMDNANTEAFF
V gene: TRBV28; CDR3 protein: CASTVLGQSNYGYTF
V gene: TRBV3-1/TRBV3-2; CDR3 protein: CASSQGQFTDTQYF
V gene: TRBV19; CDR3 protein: CASSIDGGGTEAFF
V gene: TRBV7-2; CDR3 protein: CASSLARDQRGSDNEQFF
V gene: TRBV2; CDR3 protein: CASSDSSGGNEKLFF
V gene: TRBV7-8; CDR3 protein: CASSSGQNLLREQYF
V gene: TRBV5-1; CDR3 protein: CASSLTTRSSGNTIYF
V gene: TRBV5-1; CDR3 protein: CASSPDMNTEAFF
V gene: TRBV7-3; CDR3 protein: CASSSGTGVYGYTF
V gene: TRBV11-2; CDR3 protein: CASGPLSGLYEQYF
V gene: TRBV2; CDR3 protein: CASSEAGGNPPTEAFF
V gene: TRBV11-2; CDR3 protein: CASSPQTGAVYEQYF
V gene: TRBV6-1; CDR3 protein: CASSDELGTGGVSGRPEQYF
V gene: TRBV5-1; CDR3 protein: CASSLDAAGGTDNEQFF
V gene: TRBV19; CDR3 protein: CASSAGQGLTYEQYF
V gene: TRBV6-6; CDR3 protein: CASSQGLAGGHEQFF
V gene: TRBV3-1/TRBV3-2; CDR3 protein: CASSLAGGPDTQYF
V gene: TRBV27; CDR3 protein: CASSFQDRNNSPLHF
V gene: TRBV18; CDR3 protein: CASSLKTQTGDYGYTF
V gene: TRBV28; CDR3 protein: CASSLWDTGITEAFF
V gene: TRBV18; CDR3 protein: CASSPRHLNQPQHF
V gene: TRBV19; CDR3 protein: CASSIEVPGAPLAF
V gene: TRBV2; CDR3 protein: CASSKQGYTEAFF
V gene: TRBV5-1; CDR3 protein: CASSAGTGTDTQYF
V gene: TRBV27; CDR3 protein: CASSLGTDNSNQPQHF
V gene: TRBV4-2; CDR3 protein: CASSQMGGGGKNNEQFF
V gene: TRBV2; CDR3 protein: CATGTGMNTEAFF
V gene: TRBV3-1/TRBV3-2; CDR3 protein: CASSHPAKTYSRNSPLHF
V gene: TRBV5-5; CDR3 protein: CASSGTSGIAYEQYF
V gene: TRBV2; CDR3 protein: CASSDGGGAETQYF
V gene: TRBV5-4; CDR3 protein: CASSLPGGYGYTF
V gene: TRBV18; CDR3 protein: CASSPPGQQGNTEAFF
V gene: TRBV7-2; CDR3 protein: CASSFSGYEQFF
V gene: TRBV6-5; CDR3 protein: CASSPIGSYNEQFF
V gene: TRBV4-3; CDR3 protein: CASSPGDRADEKLFF
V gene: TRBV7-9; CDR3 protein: CASSLTTSGGTNEQFF
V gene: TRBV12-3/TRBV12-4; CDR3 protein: CASSQVNVEKLFF
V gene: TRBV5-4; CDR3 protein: CASSLLRLAGGYNEQFF
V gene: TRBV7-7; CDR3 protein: CASSTGTGALWEQFF
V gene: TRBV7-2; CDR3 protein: CASSLGPSGGNEQFF
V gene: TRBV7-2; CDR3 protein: CASSLVGEQFF
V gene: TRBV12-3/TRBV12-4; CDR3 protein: CASSFGTDTQYF
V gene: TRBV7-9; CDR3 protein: CASSHQGENQPQHF
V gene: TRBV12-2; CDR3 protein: CASRLGGTSRGYEQFF
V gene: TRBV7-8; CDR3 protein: CASSLVGPLRGNF
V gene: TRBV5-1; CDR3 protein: CASQGQGNTEAFF
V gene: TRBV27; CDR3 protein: CASSADRMNTEAFF
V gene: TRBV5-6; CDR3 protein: CASSWGGGGSQPQHF
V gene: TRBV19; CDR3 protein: CASSFLYTTYSYNEQFF
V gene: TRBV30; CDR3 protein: CASADYQEQYF
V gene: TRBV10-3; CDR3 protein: CAISESPNYGYTF
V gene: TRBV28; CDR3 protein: CASSLTSGGGTDTQYF
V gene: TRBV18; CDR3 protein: CASSPTAGGVTDTQYF
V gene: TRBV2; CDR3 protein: CASSARGASENRKLFF
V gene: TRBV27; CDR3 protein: CASHKTGSVAFF
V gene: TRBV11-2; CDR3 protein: CASSSGGPTYGYTF